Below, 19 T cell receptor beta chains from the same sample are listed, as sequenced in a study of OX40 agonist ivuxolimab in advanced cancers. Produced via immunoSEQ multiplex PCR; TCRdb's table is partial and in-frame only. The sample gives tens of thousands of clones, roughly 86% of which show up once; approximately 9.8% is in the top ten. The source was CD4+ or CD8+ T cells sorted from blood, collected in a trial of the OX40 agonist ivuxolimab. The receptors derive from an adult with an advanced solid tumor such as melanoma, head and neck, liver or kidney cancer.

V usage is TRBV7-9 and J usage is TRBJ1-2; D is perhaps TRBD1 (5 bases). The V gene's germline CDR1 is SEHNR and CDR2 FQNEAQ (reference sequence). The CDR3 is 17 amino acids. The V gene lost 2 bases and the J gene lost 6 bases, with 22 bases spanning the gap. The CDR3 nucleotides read TGTGCCAGCAGCTTAAGGGGCGGCAGGGATGCGTCTAATGGCTACACCTTC. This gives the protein CASSLRGGRDASNGYTF. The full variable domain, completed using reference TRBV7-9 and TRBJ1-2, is DTGVSQNPRHKITKRGQNVTFRCDPISEHNRLYWYRQTLGQGPEFLTYFQNEAQLEKSRLLSDRFSAERPKGSFSTLEIQRTEQGDSAMYLCASSLRGGRDASNGYTFGSGTRLTVV.

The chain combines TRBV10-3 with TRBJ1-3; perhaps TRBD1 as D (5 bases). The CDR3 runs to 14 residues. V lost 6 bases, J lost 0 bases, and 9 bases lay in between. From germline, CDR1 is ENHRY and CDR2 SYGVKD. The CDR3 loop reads CAIRRDLSGNTIYF. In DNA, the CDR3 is TGTGCCATCAGGAGGGACCTCTCTGGAAACACCATATATTTT.

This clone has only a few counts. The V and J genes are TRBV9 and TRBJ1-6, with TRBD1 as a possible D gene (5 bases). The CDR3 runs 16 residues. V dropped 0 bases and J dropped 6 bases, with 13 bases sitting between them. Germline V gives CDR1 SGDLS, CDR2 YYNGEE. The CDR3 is CASSVAGSKGNSPLHF. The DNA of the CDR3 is TGTGCCAGCAGCGTAGCAGGGTCGAAGGGTAATTCACCCCTCCACTTT.

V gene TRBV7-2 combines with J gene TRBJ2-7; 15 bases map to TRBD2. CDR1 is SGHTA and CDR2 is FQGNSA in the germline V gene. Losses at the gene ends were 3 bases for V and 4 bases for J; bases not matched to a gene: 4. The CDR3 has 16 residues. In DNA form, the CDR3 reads TGTGCCAGCAGCTTGGCCGGGACTAGCGGGGGGTACGAGCAGTACTTC. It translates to CASSLAGTSGGYEQYF.

CDR3 region: CASSLARQGADQPQHF. Here the CDR3 DNA reads TGTGCCAGCAGCTTAGCGAGACAGGGGGCGGATCAGCCCCAGCATTTT. This chain joins TRBV11-3 and TRBJ1-5, with 10 bases aligning to TRBD1. Per the germline V gene, CDR1 is SGHNT and CDR2 is YENEEA. Trimming took 1 base from V and 5 from J; bases not matched to a gene: 5. This CDR3 is built from 16 residues.

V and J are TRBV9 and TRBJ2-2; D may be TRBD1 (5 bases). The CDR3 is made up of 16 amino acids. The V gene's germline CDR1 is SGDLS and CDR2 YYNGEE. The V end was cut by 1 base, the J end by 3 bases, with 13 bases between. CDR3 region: CASSVQGVRDTGELFF. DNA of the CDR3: TGTGCCAGCAGCGTACAGGGCGTTCGGGACACCGGGGAGCTGTTTTTT. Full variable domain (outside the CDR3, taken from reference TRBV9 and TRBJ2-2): DSGVTQTPKHLITATGQRVTLRCSPRSGDLSVYWYQQSLDQGLQFLIQYYNGEERAKGNILERFSAQQFPDLHSELNLSSLELGDSALYFCASSVQGVRDTGELFFGEGSRLTVL.

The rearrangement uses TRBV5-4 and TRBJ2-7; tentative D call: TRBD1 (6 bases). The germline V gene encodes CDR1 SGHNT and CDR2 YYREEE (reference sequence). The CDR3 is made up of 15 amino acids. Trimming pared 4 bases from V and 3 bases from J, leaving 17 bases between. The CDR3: CASSQGPTGIYEQYF. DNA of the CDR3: TGTGCCAGCAGCCAAGGCCCGACAGGCATCTACGAGCAGTACTTC.

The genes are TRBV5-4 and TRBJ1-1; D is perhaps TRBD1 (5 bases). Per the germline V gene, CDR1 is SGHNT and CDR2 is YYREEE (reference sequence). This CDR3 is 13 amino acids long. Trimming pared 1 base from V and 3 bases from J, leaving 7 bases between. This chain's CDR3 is CASSLWGDTEAFF. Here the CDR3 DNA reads TGTGCCAGCAGCTTGTGGGGGGACACTGAAGCTTTCTTT.

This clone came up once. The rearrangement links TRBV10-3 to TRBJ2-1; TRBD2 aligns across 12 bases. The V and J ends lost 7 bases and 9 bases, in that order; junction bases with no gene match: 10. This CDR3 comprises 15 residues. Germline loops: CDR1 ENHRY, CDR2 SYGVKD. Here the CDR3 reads CAITETSGRGGEQFF. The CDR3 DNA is TGTGCCATCACCGAGACTAGCGGGAGAGGTGGTGAGCAGTTCTTC.

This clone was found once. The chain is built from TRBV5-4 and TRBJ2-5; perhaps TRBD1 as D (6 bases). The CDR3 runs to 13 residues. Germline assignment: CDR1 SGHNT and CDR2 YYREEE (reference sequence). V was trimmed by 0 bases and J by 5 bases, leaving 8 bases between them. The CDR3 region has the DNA TGTGCCAGCAGCTTGGACAGGGTGGAGACCCAGTACTTC. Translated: CASSLDRVETQYF. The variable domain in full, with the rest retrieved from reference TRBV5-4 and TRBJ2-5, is ETGVTQSPTHLIKTRGQQVTLRCSSQSGHNTVSWYQQALGQGPQFIFQYYREEENGRGNFPPRFSGLQFPNYSSELNVNALELDDSALYLCASSLDRVETQYFGPGTRLLVL.

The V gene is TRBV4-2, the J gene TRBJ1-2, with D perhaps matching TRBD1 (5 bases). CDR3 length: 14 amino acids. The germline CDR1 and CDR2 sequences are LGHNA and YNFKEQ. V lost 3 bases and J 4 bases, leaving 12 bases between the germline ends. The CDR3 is CASSQAGPSYGYTF. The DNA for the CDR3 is TGTGCCAGCAGCCAGGCGGGACCAAGCTATGGCTACACCTTC.

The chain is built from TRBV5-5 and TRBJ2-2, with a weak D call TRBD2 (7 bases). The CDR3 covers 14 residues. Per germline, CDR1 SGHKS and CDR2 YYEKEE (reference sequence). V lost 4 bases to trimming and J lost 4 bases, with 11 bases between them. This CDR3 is CASSPRGGTGELFF. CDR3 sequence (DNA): TGTGCCAGCAGCCCGAGGGGGGGCACCGGGGAGCTGTTTTTT.

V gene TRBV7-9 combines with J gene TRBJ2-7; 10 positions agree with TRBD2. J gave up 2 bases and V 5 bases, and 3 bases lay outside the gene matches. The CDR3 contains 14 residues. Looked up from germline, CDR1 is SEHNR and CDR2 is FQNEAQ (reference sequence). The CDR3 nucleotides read TGTGCCAGCAGCCCTAGCGGGGGCACCTACGAGCAGTACTTC. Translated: CASSPSGGTYEQYF.

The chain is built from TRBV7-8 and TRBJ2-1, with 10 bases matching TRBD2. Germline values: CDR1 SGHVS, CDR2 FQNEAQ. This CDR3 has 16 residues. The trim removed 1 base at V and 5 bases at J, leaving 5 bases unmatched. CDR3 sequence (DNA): TGTGCCAGCAGCTTAGGGACTAGCGGAGCTAACAATGAGCAGTTCTTC. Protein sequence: CASSLGTSGANNEQFF. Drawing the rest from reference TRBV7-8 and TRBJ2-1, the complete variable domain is GAGVSQSPRYKVAKRGQDVALRCDPISGHVSLFWYQQALGQGPEFLTYFQNEAQLDKSGLPSDRFFAERPEGSVSTLKIQRTQQEDSAVYLCASSLGTSGANNEQFFGPGTRLTVL.

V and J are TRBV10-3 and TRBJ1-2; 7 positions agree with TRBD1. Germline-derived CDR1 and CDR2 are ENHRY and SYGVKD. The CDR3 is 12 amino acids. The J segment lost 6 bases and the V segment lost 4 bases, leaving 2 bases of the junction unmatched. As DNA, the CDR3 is TGTGCCATCAGTGTTACAGGGGATGGCTACACCTTC. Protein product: CAISVTGDGYTF.

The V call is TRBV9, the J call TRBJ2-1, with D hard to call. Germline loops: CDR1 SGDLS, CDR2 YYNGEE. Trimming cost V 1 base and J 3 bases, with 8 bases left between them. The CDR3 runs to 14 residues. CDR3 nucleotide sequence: TGTGCCAGCAGCGTACAAAGTAACTACAATGAGCAGTTCTTC. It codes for CASSVQSNYNEQFF.

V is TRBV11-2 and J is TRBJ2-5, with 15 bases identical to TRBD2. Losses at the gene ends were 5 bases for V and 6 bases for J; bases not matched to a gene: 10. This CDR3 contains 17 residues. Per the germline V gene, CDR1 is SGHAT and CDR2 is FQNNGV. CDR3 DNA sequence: TGTGCCAGCAGCGATCCGGGACTAGCGGGGGGCAGAAAGACCCAGTACTTC. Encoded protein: CASSDPGLAGGRKTQYF.

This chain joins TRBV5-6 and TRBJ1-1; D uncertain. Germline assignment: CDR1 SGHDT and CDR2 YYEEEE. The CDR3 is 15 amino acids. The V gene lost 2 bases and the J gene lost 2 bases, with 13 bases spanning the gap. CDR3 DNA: TGTGCCAGCAGCTTCCGACCTTTTACTAACACTGAAGCTTTCTTT. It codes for CASSFRPFTNTEAFF.

The CDR3 DNA reads as TGTGCCAGCAGGGACCTCGGGGGCAGGACAGATACGCAGTATTTT. Its protein product is CASRDLGGRTDTQYF. The chain recombines TRBV7-9 with TRBJ2-3; the D gene could be TRBD1 or TRBD2 (6 bases each). The CDR3 extends over 15 amino acids. V dropped 6 bases and J dropped 3 bases, with 16 bases sitting between them. Looked up from germline, CDR1 is SEHNR and CDR2 is FQNEAQ (reference sequence).